Here is one TCR beta chain with its context. Method: immunoSEQ multiplex PCR; TCRdb's copy keeps in-frame clones and lacks some. This table holds about 75,000 clones, 84% found once. This sample is part of a study of control samples from healthy donors and cancer patients. Sequencing was carried out using blood. The receptor comes from a man aged 50-60 years in good health.

The CDR3 DNA is TGTGCCAGCAGCCTGGGGACTAGCGGTAGCGAGCAGTTCTTC. The encoded protein is CASSLGTSGSEQFF. The V call is TRBV7-9, the J call TRBJ2-1; 11 bases agree with TRBD2. With V trimmed by 5 bases and J by 10 bases, 7 bases remained unmatched. The length of the CDR3 is 14 residues. Germline V lookup: CDR1 SEHNR, CDR2 FQNEAQ (reference sequence). The full variable domain, in which reference TRBV7-9 and TRBJ2-1 provide the parts outside the CDR3, is DTGVSQNPRHKITKRGQNVTFRCDPISEHNRLYWYRQTLGQGPEFLTYFQNEAQLEKSRLLSDRFSAERPKGSFSTLEIQRTEQGDSAMYLCASSLGTSGSEQFFGPGTRLTVL.